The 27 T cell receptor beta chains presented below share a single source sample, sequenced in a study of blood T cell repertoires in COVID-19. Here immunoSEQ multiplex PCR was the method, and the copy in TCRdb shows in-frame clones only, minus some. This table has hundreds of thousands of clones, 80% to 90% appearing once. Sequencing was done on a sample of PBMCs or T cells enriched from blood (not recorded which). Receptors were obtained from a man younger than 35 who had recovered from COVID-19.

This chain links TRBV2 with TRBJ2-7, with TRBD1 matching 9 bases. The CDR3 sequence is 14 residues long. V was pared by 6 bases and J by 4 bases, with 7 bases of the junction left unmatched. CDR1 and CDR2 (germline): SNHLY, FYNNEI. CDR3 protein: CASRSGTGPYEQYF. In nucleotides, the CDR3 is TGTGCCAGCAGGTCCGGGACAGGGCCTTACGAGCAGTACTTC.

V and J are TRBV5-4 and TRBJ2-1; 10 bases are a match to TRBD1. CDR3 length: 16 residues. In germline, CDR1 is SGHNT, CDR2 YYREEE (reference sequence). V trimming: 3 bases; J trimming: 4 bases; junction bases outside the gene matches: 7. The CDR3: CASSSAGDRGYNEQFF. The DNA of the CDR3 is TGTGCCAGCAGCTCGGCCGGGGACAGGGGATACAATGAGCAGTTCTTC.

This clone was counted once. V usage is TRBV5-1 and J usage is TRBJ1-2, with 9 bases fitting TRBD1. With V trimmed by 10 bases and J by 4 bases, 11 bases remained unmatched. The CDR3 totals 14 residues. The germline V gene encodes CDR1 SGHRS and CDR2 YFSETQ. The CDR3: CASDPGTGSYGYTF. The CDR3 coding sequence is TGCGCCTCTGACCCCGGGACAGGGAGCTATGGCTACACCTTC.

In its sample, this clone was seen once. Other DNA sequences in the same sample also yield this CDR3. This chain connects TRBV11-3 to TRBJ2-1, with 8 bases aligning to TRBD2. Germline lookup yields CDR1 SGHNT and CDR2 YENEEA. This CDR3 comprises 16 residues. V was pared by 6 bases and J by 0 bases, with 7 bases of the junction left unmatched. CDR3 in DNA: TGTGCCAGCAGTGGGACCAGCGGGAGCTCCTACAATGAGCAGTTCTTC. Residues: CASSGTSGSSYNEQFF.

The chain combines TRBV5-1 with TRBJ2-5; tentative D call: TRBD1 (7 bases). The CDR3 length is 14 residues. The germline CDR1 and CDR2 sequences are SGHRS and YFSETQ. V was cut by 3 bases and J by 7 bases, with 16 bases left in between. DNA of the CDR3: TGCGCCAGCAGCTCACCCCGACAGGGAGGGACCCAGTACTTC. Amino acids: CASSSPRQGGTQYF.

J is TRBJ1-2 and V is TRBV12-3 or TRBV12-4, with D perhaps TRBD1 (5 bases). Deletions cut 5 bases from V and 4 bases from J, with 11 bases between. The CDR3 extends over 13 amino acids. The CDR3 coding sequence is TGTGCCAGCAGTCCAGGGCCTCCCTATGGCTACACCTTC. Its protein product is CASSPGPPYGYTF.

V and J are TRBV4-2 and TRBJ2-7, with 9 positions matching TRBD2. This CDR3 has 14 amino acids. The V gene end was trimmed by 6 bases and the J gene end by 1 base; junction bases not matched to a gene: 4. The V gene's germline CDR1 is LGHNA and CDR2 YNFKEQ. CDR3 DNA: TGTGCCAGCAGTACGGCGGGGGGGTCCTACGAGCAGTACTTC. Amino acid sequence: CASSTAGGSYEQYF.

CDR3 residues: CASSPSGSPEKLFF. The CDR3 DNA reads TGTGCCAGCTCACCGTCGGGTTCTCCCGAAAAACTGTTTTTT. The rearrangement joins TRBV18 to TRBJ1-4; unclear D gene. Trimming pared 3 bases from V and 8 bases from J, leaving 13 bases between. CDR3 size: 14 residues. Per germline, CDR1 KGHSH and CDR2 LQKENI.

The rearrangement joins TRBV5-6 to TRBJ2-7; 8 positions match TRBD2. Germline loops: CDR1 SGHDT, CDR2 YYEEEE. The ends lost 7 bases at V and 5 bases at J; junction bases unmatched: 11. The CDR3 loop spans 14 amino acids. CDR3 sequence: CASRTAGGGNEQYF. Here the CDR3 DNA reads TGTGCCAGCCGAACTGCGGGGGGCGGCAACGAGCAGTACTTC. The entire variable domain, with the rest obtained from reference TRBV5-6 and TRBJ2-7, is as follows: DAGVTQSPTHLIKTRGQQVTLRCSPKSGHDTVSWYQQALGQGPQFIFQYYEEEERQRGNFPDRFSGHQFPNYSSELNVNALLLGDSALYLCASRTAGGGNEQYFGPGTRLTVT.

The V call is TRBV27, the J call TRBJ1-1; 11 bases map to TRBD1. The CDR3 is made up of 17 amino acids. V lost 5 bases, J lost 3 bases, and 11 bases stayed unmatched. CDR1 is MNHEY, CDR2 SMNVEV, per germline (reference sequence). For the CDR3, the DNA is TGTGCCAGCAGTCCCCCCCGGGACAGGGGGTACGACACTGAAGCTTTCTTT. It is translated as CASSPPRDRGYDTEAFF.

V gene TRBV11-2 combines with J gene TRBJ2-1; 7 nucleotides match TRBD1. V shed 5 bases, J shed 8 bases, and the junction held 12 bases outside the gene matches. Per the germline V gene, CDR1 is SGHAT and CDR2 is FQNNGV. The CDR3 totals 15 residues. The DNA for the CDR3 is TGTGCCAGCAGCCCCGGGACAGCCTATAGGGATGAGCAGTTCTTC. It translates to CASSPGTAYRDEQFF.

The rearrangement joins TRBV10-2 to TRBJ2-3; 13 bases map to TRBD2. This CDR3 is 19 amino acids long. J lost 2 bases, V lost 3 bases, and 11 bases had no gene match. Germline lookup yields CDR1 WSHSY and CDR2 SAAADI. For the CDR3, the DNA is TGCGCCAGCAGTGACCGAGGACTAGCGGGGGCCCAGCACACAGATACGCAGTATTTT. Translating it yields CASSDRGLAGAQHTDTQYF.

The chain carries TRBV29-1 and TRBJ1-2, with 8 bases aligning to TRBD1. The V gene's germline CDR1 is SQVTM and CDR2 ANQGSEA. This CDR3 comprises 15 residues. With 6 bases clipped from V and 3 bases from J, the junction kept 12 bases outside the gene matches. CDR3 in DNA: TGCAGCGTCGACCAAAGCCCGGACAGGGACTATGGCTACACCTTC. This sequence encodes CSVDQSPDRDYGYTF.

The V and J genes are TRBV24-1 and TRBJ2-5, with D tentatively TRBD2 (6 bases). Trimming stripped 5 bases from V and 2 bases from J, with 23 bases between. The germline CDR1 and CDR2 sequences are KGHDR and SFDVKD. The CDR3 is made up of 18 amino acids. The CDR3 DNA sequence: TGTGCCACCAGTGTATCGGTCAAGCGGGCTAAAAGACAAGAGACCCAGTACTTC. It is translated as CATSVSVKRAKRQETQYF.

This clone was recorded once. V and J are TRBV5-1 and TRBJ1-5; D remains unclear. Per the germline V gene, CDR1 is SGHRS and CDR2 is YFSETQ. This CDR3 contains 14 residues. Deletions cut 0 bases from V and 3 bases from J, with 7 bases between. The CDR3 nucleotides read TGCGCCAGCAGCTTGGGAGGTCTCAATCAGCCCCAGCATTTT. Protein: CASSLGGLNQPQHF.

The CDR3 spells CASGLATIATSSYNEQFF. CDR3 nucleotide sequence: TGTGCTAGTGGTTTGGCCACGATAGCGACTAGTTCCTACAATGAGCAGTTCTTC. V usage is TRBV12-5 and J usage is TRBJ2-1; possibly TRBD2 for D (6 bases). Trimming removed 1 base from V and 1 base from J, with 17 bases in between. The germline CDR1 and CDR2 sequences are LGHNT and FRNRAP. The CDR3 covers 18 residues.

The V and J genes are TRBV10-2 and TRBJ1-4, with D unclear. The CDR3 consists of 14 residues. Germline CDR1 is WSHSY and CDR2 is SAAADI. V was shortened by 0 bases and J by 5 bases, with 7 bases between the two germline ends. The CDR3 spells CASSESLENEKLFF. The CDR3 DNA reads TGCGCCAGCAGTGAGTCACTTGAAAATGAAAAACTGTTTTTT.

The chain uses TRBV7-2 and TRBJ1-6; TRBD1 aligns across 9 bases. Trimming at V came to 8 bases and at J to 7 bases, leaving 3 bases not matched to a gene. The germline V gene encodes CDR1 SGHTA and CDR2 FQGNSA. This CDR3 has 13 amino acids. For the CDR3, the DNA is TGTGCCAGCGGGGACAGGGTAAATTCACCCCTCCACTTT. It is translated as CASGDRVNSPLHF.

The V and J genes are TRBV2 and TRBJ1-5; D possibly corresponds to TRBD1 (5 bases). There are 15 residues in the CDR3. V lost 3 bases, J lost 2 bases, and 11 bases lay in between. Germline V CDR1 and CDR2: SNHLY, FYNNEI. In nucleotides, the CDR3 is TGTGCCAGCAGTGAGTCGGGGGTGGGCAATCAGCCCCAGCATTTT. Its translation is CASSESGVGNQPQHF.

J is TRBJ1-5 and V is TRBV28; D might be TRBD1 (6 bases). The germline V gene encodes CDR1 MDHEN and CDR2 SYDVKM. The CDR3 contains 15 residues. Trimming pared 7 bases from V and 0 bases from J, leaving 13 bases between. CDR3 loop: CASIISGVSNQPQHF. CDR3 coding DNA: TGTGCCAGCATAATCTCAGGGGTTAGCAATCAGCCCCAGCATTTT.

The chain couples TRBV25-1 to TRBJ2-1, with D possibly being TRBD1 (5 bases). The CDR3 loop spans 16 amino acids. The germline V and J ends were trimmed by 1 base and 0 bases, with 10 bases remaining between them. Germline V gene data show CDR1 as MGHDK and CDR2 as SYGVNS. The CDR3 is CASSESPRGSYNEQFF. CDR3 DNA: TGTGCCAGCAGTGAATCCCCTAGGGGCTCCTACAATGAGCAGTTCTTC.

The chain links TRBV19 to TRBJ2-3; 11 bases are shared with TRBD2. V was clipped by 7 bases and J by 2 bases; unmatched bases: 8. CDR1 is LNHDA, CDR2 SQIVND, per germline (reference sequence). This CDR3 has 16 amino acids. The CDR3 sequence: CASKEGTSGPTDTQYF. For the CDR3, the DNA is TGTGCCAGTAAAGAAGGGACTAGCGGACCCACAGATACGCAGTATTTT.

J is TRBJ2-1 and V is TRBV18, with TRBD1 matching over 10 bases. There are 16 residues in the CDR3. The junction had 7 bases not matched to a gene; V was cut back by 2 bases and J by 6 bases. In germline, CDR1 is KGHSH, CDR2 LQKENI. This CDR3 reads CASSPGGTGASNEQFF. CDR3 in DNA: TGTGCCAGCTCACCAGGGGGGACAGGGGCATCCAATGAGCAGTTCTTC.

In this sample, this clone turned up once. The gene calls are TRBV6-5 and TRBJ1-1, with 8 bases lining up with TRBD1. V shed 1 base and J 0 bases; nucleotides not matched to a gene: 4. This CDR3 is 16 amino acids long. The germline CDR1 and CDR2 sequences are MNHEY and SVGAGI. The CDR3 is CASSYLGQVMNTEAFF. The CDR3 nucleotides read TGTGCCAGCAGTTACTTGGGACAGGTTATGAACACTGAAGCTTTCTTT.

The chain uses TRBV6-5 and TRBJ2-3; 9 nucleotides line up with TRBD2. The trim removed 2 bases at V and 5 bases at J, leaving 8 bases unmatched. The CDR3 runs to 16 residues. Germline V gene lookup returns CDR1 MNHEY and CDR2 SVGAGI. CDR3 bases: TGTGCCAGCAGTTACGGGCGGGAGGGCCGCGGAGATACGCAGTATTTT. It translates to CASSYGREGRGDTQYF.

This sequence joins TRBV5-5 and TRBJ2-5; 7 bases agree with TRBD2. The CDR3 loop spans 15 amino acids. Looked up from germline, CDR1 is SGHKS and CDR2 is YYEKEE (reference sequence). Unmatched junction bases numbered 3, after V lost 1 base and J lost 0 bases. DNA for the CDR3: TGTGCCAGCAGCTTGACTAGCGCCAACCAAGAGACCCAGTACTTC. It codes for CASSLTSANQETQYF.

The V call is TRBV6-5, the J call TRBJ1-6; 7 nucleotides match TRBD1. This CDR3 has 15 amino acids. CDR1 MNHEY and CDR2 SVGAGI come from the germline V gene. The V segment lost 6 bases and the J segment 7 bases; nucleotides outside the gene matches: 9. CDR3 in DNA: TGTGCCAGCAGGCCCCGGGACAGAGCCAATTCACCCCTCCACTTT. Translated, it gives CASRPRDRANSPLHF.